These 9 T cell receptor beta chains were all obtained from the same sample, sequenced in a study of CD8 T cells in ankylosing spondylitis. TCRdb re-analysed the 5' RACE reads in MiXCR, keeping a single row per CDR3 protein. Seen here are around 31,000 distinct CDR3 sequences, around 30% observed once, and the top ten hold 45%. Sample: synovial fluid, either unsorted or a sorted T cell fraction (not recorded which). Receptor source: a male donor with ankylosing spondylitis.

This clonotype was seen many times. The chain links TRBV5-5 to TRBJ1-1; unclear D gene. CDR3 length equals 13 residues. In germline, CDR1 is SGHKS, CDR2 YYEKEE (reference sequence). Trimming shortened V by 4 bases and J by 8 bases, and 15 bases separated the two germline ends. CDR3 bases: TGTGCCAGCAGCCGCCCGGAAGTAGTGGAAGCTTTCTTT. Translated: CASSRPEVVEAFF.

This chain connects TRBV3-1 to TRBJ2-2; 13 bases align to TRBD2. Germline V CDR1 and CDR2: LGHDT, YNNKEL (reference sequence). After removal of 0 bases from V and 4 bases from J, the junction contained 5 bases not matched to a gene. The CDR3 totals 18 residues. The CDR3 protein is CASSQEPGLAGSTGELFF. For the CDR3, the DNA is TGTGCCAGCAGCCAAGAACCGGGACTAGCGGGAAGCACCGGGGAGCTGTTTTTT.

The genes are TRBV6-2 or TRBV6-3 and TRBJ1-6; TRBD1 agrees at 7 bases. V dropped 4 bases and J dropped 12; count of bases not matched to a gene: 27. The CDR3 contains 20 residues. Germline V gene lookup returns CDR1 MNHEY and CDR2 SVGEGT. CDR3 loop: CASSSYRHLLTDGQDVPLHF. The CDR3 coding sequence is TGTGCCAGCAGTTCCTACCGCCACCTCCTAACGGACGGACAGGACGTACCCCTCCACTTT.

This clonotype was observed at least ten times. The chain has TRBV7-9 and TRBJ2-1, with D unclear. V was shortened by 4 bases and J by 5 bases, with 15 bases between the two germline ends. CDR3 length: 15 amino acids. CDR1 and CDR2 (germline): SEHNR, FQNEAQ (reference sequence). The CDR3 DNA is TGTGCCAGCAGCTCAGACCTGCCCTTCCACAATGAGCAGTTCTTC. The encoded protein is CASSSDLPFHNEQFF. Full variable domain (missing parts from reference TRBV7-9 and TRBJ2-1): DTGVSQNPRHKITKRGQNVTFRCDPISEHNRLYWYRQTLGQGPEFLTYFQNEAQLEKSRLLSDRFSAERPKGSFSTLEIQRTEQGDSAMYLCASSSDLPFHNEQFFGPGTRLTVL.

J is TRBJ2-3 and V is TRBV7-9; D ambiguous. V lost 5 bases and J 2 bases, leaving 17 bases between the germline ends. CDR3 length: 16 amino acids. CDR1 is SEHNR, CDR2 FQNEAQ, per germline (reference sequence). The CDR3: CASSPPLLVLTDTQYF. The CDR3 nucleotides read TGTGCCAGCAGCCCTCCCCTCCTTGTTCTCACAGATACGCAGTATTTT.

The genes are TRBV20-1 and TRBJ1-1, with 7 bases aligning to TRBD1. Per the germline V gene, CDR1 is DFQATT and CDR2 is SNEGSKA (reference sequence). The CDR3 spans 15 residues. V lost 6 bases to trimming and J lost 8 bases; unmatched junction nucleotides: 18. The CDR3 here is CSARGFMTGILEAFF. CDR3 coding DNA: TGCAGTGCCCGGGGGTTCATGACAGGGATCCTAGAAGCTTTCTTT.

In DNA form, the CDR3 reads TGTGCCAGCAGTTTGGAAGGCGACACCGGGGAGCTGTTTTTT. Encoded protein: CASSLEGDTGELFF. The chain has TRBV28 and TRBJ2-2; D remains unclear. This CDR3 region has 14 residues. The germline V gene has CDR1 MDHEN and CDR2 SYDVKM. Trimming took 3 bases from V and 3 from J, leaving 8 bases between them.

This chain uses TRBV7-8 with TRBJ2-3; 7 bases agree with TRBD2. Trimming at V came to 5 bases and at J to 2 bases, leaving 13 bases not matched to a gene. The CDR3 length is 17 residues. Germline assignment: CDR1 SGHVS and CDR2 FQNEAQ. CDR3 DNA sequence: TGTGCCAGCAGCCAAAGGGCAGGGAGGGGTCTCACAGATACGCAGTATTTT. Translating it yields CASSQRAGRGLTDTQYF.

CDR3 coding DNA: TGTGCCAGTAGTATAACCTACCGTGATCTCGCCCGAAATAGCAATCAGCCCCAGCATTTT. Its translation is CASSITYRDLARNSNQPQHF. The rearrangement uses TRBV19 and TRBJ1-5, with D uncertain. CDR3 length: 20 residues. Deletions cut 2 bases from V and 0 bases from J, with 23 bases between. The V gene's germline CDR1 is LNHDA and CDR2 SQIVND (reference sequence).